One and the same sample provided the 20 T cell receptor beta chains below, sequenced in a study of T cell responses to AZD1222 COVID-19 vaccine. Here immunoSEQ multiplex PCR was the method, and the copy in TCRdb shows in-frame clones only, minus some. The repertoire holds fewer than 110,000 clones, with 89% as singletons. Sequenced material: peripheral blood, taken on day 0 of AZD1222 vaccination. The receptors were gathered from an adult in good health.

V is TRBV6-6 and J is TRBJ2-5, with 8 nucleotides matching TRBD2. Germline loops: CDR1 MNHNY, CDR2 SVGAGI (reference sequence). The CDR3 sequence is 16 residues long. The V and J ends lost 0 bases and 4 bases, in that order; junction bases with no gene match: 7. The CDR3 loop reads CASSYSNGRAPETQYF. The CDR3 DNA is TGTGCCAGCAGTTACTCGAACGGGAGGGCACCAGAGACCCAGTACTTC.

Written as DNA, the CDR3 is TGTGCCAGCAGTTTATGGGAGGGCCGGAACACTGAAGCTTTCTTT. Translation: CASSLWEGRNTEAFF. The rearrangement links TRBV27 to TRBJ1-1; D ambiguous. The CDR3 runs 15 residues. Trimming stripped 1 base from V and 1 base from J, with 10 bases between. Per germline, CDR1 MNHEY and CDR2 SMNVEV (reference sequence).

The CDR3 DNA is TGTGCCAGCAGCCAAGGTTGGGGGGGCTATAATTCACCCCTCCACTTT. Its protein product is CASSQGWGGYNSPLHF. The chain couples TRBV3-1 (or the pseudogene TRBV3-2) to TRBJ1-6; TRBD1 might be the D (5 bases). The ends were cut back, 1 base at V and 3 bases at J, with 10 bases in the middle. Germline values: CDR1 LGHDT, CDR2 YNNKEL (reference sequence). This CDR3 is 16 amino acids long.

The chain combines TRBV30 with TRBJ1-5, with TRBD1 matching 7 bases. Germline CDR1 reads GTSNPN; CDR2 reads SVGIG (reference sequence). The CDR3 is made up of 13 amino acids. With V trimmed by 5 bases and J by 4 bases, 5 bases remained unmatched. The CDR3 DNA sequence: TGTGCCTGGGGGGGACAGTCAAATCAGCCCCAGCATTTT. This gives the protein CAWGGQSNQPQHF.

CDR3 DNA: TGTGCCAGCAGCCTCGACCGGGGTAGGTACGGGCGGCATTTT. Translated, it gives CASSLDRGRYGRHF. V gene TRBV6-5 combines with J gene TRBJ1-5, with D hard to call. This CDR3 is 14 amino acids long. The germline V and J ends were trimmed by 6 bases and 15 bases, with 24 bases remaining between them. Germline values: CDR1 MNHEY, CDR2 SVGAGI.

V gene TRBV4-3 combines with J gene TRBJ1-3; D gene uncertain. The ends were cut back, 0 bases at V and 1 base at J, with 13 bases in the middle. The CDR3 spans 17 residues. The germline V gene has CDR1 LGHNA and CDR2 YSLEER. CDR3 residues: CASSQDAQVSSGNTIYF. The CDR3 DNA is TGCGCCAGCAGCCAAGATGCCCAGGTTTCGTCTGGAAACACCATATATTTT.

CDR3 in amino acids: CSVSRQGAQIGEQFF. The CDR3 region has the DNA TGCAGCGTTTCTAGACAGGGGGCCCAGATCGGTGAGCAGTTCTTC. J is TRBJ2-1 and V is TRBV29-1, with 10 nucleotides matching TRBD1. The CDR3 has 15 amino acids. Unmatched junction bases numbered 13, after V lost 5 bases and J lost 9 bases. Germline CDR1 SQVTM, CDR2 ANQGSEA.

This chain joins TRBV28 and TRBJ1-5; possibly TRBD1 for D (6 bases). The CDR3 is 15 amino acids. Germline V CDR1 and CDR2: MDHEN, SYDVKM. With 3 bases removed from V and 3 bases from J, the gap between germline ends came to 12 bases. The CDR3 bases are TGTGCCAGCAGTTTTACCGGGGGCCTCAATCAGCCCCAGCATTTT. Translated, it gives CASSFTGGLNQPQHF.

The chain links TRBV5-1 to TRBJ1-1; D perhaps matches TRBD1 (6 bases). There are 17 residues in the CDR3. CDR1 and CDR2 from the germline V gene are SGHRS and YFSETQ. V lost 1 base and J lost 0, with 16 bases in between. CDR3 sequence (DNA): TGCGCCAGCAGCTTGCTTCCGCAGGGGCTCATGAACACTGAAGCTTTCTTT. This codes for CASSLLPQGLMNTEAFF.

The chain has TRBV28 and TRBJ2-2, with D possibly matching TRBD1 (6 bases). Looked up from germline, CDR1 is MDHEN and CDR2 is SYDVKM. V was pared by 6 bases and J by 3 bases, with 14 bases between. The length of the CDR3 is 15 residues. Here the CDR3 reads CASRPGQSYTGELFF. In DNA, the CDR3 is TGTGCCAGCAGACCCGGACAGAGCTACACCGGGGAGCTGTTTTTT.

V and J are TRBV28 and TRBJ1-2; D not resolved. CDR1 and CDR2 (germline): MDHEN, SYDVKM. The CDR3 spans 13 residues. V dropped 6 bases and J dropped 8 bases, with 16 bases sitting between them. The CDR3 here is CASSKGPAQGYTF. CDR3 bases: TGTGCCAGCAGCAAAGGGCCAGCCCAGGGCTACACCTTC.

The genes are TRBV4-2 and TRBJ2-3; 11 bases line up with TRBD2. The CDR3 loop spans 16 amino acids. CDR1 LGHNA and CDR2 YNFKEQ come from the germline V gene. With 4 bases clipped from V and 6 bases from J, the junction kept 9 bases outside the gene matches. The chain's CDR3 is CASSPSTSGSMDTQYF. The CDR3 DNA reads as TGTGCCAGCAGCCCCTCCACTAGCGGGAGTATGGATACGCAGTATTTT.

The rearrangement joins TRBV5-1 to TRBJ2-1; 7 bases are shared with TRBD1. Germline V lookup: CDR1 SGHRS, CDR2 YFSETQ. The CDR3 consists of 14 residues. V dropped 4 bases and J dropped 1; count of bases not matched to a gene: 2. The CDR3 region is CASSEGQSYNEQFF. The CDR3 DNA follows: TGCGCCAGCAGCGAGGGACAGTCCTACAATGAGCAGTTCTTC. The variable domain in full, with the rest retrieved from reference TRBV5-1 and TRBJ2-1, is KAGVTQTPRYLIKTRGQQVTLSCSPISGHRSVSWYQQTPGQGLQFLFEYFSETQRNKGNFPGRFSGRQFSNSRSEMNVSTLELGDSALYLCASSEGQSYNEQFFGPGTRLTVL.

J is TRBJ2-3 and V is TRBV6-5; a possible D gene is TRBD2 (6 bases). V lost 2 bases and J 2 bases, leaving 8 bases between the germline ends. CDR3 length: 14 amino acids. The germline CDR1 and CDR2 sequences are MNHEY and SVGAGI. The CDR3 nucleotides are TGTGCCAGCAGTTACGGGGAGGCCACAGATACGCAGTATTTT. Its translation is CASSYGEATDTQYF.

The gene calls are TRBV27 and TRBJ1-2; no firm D call. V gave up 2 bases and J gave up 5 bases, with 9 bases separating them. The CDR3 covers 13 residues. The germline gives CDR1 MNHEY, CDR2 SMNVEV (reference sequence). The chain's CDR3 is CASSLLGSYGYTF. In DNA form, the CDR3 reads TGTGCCAGCAGTTTACTAGGATCATATGGCTACACCTTC.

This rearrangement joins TRBV3-1 (or the pseudogene TRBV3-2) to TRBJ2-2; TRBD1 agrees at 11 bases. Trimming removed 4 bases from V and 6 bases from J; junction bases left unmatched: 7. Germline V lookup: CDR1 LGHDT, CDR2 YNNKEL (reference sequence). This CDR3 contains 16 residues. The CDR3 spells CASSPEGQGVAGELFF. CDR3 nucleotide sequence: TGTGCCAGCAGCCCAGAGGGACAGGGGGTGGCCGGGGAGCTGTTTTTT.

V usage is TRBV28 and J usage is TRBJ1-4, with a possible D match to TRBD1 (6 bases). The germline V gene encodes CDR1 MDHEN and CDR2 SYDVKM. V was cut by 2 bases and J by 8 bases, with 12 bases left in between. The CDR3 sequence is 14 residues long. The DNA of the CDR3 is TGTGCCAGCAGTTTACAGGGGAAAAAGGAAAAACTGTTTTTT. This codes for CASSLQGKKEKLFF.

This clone has just a few counts. The rearrangement uses TRBV5-5 and TRBJ2-5; 9 bases are a match to TRBD1. CDR1 and CDR2 from the germline V gene are SGHKS and YYEKEE (reference sequence). With 3 bases clipped from V and 5 bases from J, the junction kept 5 bases outside the gene matches. The length of the CDR3 is 14 residues. This CDR3 is CASSSGTGSETQYF. The DNA of the CDR3 is TGTGCCAGCAGCTCGGGGACAGGGTCGGAGACCCAGTACTTC.

The chain recombines TRBV9 with TRBJ2-2; no clear D gene. The CDR3 has 13 amino acids. The germline V gene has CDR1 SGDLS and CDR2 YYNGEE. Trimming removed 3 bases at V and 5 bases at J, with 8 bases between. In DNA form, the CDR3 reads TGTGCCAGCAGCGGCACCACGACCGGGGAGCTGTTTTTT. Residues: CASSGTTTGELFF.

The chain combines TRBV9 with TRBJ1-4; 9 bases are a match to TRBD1. The CDR3 is made up of 15 amino acids. The V and J ends lost 4 bases and 7 bases, in that order; junction bases with no gene match: 8. Germline CDR1 is SGDLS and CDR2 is YYNGEE. In nucleotides, the CDR3 is TGTGCCAGCAGCTCTCCTGACAGGGGGAGTGAAAAACTGTTTTTT. Amino acid sequence: CASSSPDRGSEKLFF.